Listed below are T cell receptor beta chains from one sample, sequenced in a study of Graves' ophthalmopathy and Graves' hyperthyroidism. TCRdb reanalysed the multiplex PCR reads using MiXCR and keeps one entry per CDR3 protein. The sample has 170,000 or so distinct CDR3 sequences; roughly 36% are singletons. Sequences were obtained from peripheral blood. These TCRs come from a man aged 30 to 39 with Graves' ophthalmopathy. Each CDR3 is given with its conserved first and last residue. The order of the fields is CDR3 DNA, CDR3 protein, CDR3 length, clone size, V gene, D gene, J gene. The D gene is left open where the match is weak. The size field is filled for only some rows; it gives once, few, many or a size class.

CDR3 DNA: TGCAGTGCTATCAGGGGTGGGGGCACTGAAGCTTTCTTT
CDR3 protein: CSAIRGGGTEAFF
CDR3 length: 13
clone size: -
V gene: TRBV20-1
D gene: -
J gene: TRBJ1-1

CDR3 DNA: TGTGCCAGCAGTGAACAACAGGGGAGCGGGGAGCTGTTTTTT
CDR3 protein: CASSEQQGSGELFF
CDR3 length: 14
clone size: -
V gene: TRBV6-1
D gene: TRBD1
J gene: TRBJ2-2

CDR3 DNA: TGTGCCAGCAGCTTTACGACAGGGCGTGACGAGCAGTACTTC
CDR3 protein: CASSFTTGRDEQYF
CDR3 length: 14
clone size: -
V gene: TRBV5-7
D gene: TRBD1
J gene: TRBJ2-7

CDR3 DNA: TGTGCCAGCAGGTTTGCGGGGGCCAACGTCCTGACTTTC
CDR3 protein: CASRFAGANVLTF
CDR3 length: 13
clone size: -
V gene: TRBV7-9
D gene: -
J gene: TRBJ2-6

CDR3 DNA: TGTGCCAGCAAGGAGTGGGGGGCCCCAAGGGGGACCGGGGAGCTGTTTTTT
CDR3 protein: CASKEWGAPRGTGELFF
CDR3 length: 17
clone size: many
V gene: TRBV27
D gene: -
J gene: TRBJ2-2

CDR3 DNA: TGTGCCAGCAGCGCCGGCCGCGGACCCTACGAGCAGTACTTC
CDR3 protein: CASSAGRGPYEQYF
CDR3 length: 14
clone size: -
V gene: TRBV2
D gene: -
J gene: TRBJ2-7

CDR3 DNA: TGTGCCAGCAGCTTAGGGCCAGGGGCAGCCTACGAGCAGTACTTC
CDR3 protein: CASSLGPGAAYEQYF
CDR3 length: 15
clone size: many
V gene: TRBV7-2
D gene: -
J gene: TRBJ2-7

CDR3 DNA: TGTGCCAGCAGCTTAGACAGGGCGGGAGAGACCCAGTACTTC
CDR3 protein: CASSLDRAGETQYF
CDR3 length: 14
clone size: many
V gene: TRBV7-2
D gene: -
J gene: TRBJ2-5

CDR3 DNA: TGTGCCAGCTCCATTTCTGGTCTCGAGCAGTACTTC
CDR3 protein: CASSISGLEQYF
CDR3 length: 12
clone size: -
V gene: TRBV12-3/TRBV12-4
D gene: -
J gene: TRBJ2-7

CDR3 DNA: TGTGCCAGCAGTTACTGGCGGGGACCCCAAGAGACCCAGTACTTC
CDR3 protein: CASSYWRGPQETQYF
CDR3 length: 15
clone size: -
V gene: TRBV6-2/TRBV6-3
D gene: -
J gene: TRBJ2-5

CDR3 DNA: TGTGCCAGCAGGGGGACCGAGCAGTACTTC
CDR3 protein: CASRGTEQYF
CDR3 length: 10
clone size: -
V gene: TRBV28
D gene: -
J gene: TRBJ2-7

CDR3 DNA: TGTGCCAGCAGTCCTTTTACAGGGGCTTGGGAGACCCAGTACTTC
CDR3 protein: CASSPFTGAWETQYF
CDR3 length: 15
clone size: few
V gene: TRBV28
D gene: TRBD1
J gene: TRBJ2-5

CDR3 DNA: TGTGCTAGTGGTGCCGCCGGGCCCAGCTCCTACGAGCAGTACTTC
CDR3 protein: CASGAAGPSSYEQYF
CDR3 length: 15
clone size: -
V gene: TRBV12-5
D gene: -
J gene: TRBJ2-7

CDR3 DNA: TGTGCCAGCAGCGGGCTCAGGGGACTAGGTATCTACGAGCAGTACTTC
CDR3 protein: CASSGLRGLGIYEQYF
CDR3 length: 16
clone size: many
V gene: TRBV11-2
D gene: TRBD2
J gene: TRBJ2-7

CDR3 DNA: TGTGCCAGCAGTTACTCGAGAGCCCCAGGGACCGGGGAGCTGTTTTTT
CDR3 protein: CASSYSRAPGTGELFF
CDR3 length: 16
clone size: -
V gene: TRBV6-5
D gene: -
J gene: TRBJ2-2

CDR3 DNA: TGTGCCAGCAGTTTAGCTCCCAGCCTGAACACTGAAGCTTTCTTT
CDR3 protein: CASSLAPSLNTEAFF
CDR3 length: 15
clone size: -
V gene: TRBV12-3/TRBV12-4
D gene: -
J gene: TRBJ1-1

CDR3 DNA: TGTGCCAGCAGTTTATCGGGACTAGCGAGGAGATGGTACGAGCAGTACTTC
CDR3 protein: CASSLSGLARRWYEQYF
CDR3 length: 17
clone size: few
V gene: TRBV27
D gene: TRBD2
J gene: TRBJ2-7

CDR3 DNA: TGTGCCAGCAGTTACAGGACAGGGGCGTTCGAGCAGTACTTC
CDR3 protein: CASSYRTGAFEQYF
CDR3 length: 14
clone size: -
V gene: TRBV6-5
D gene: TRBD1
J gene: TRBJ2-7

CDR3 DNA: TGTGCCAGCAGCTTAGATCACCTGAACGAGCAGTACTTC
CDR3 protein: CASSLDHLNEQYF
CDR3 length: 13
clone size: many
V gene: TRBV11-2
D gene: -
J gene: TRBJ2-7

CDR3 DNA: TGTGCCAGCAGGCTCGACCAGGTCAGCTCCTATAATTCACCCCTCCACTTT
CDR3 protein: CASRLDQVSSYNSPLHF
CDR3 length: 17
clone size: -
V gene: TRBV28
D gene: -
J gene: TRBJ1-6

CDR3 DNA: TGTGCCAGCAGAGAGACGGGCAATCAGCCCCAGCATTTT
CDR3 protein: CASRETGNQPQHF
CDR3 length: 13
clone size: many
V gene: TRBV12-3/TRBV12-4
D gene: -
J gene: TRBJ1-5

CDR3 DNA: TGTGCCAGCAGTTACGAAGGGGTGTTTCAAGAGACCCAGTACTTC
CDR3 protein: CASSYEGVFQETQYF
CDR3 length: 15
clone size: many
V gene: TRBV6-5
D gene: -
J gene: TRBJ2-5

CDR3 DNA: TGTGCCAGCAGTTACTCGCTGGCTAGCGGGCTGCAAGAGACCCAGTACTTC
CDR3 protein: CASSYSLASGLQETQYF
CDR3 length: 17
clone size: -
V gene: TRBV6-5
D gene: TRBD2
J gene: TRBJ2-5

CDR3 DNA: TGTGCCAGCAGTGAATCGGGGCGTTTTGAAGCTTTCTTT
CDR3 protein: CASSESGRFEAFF
CDR3 length: 13
clone size: -
V gene: TRBV6-1
D gene: -
J gene: TRBJ1-1